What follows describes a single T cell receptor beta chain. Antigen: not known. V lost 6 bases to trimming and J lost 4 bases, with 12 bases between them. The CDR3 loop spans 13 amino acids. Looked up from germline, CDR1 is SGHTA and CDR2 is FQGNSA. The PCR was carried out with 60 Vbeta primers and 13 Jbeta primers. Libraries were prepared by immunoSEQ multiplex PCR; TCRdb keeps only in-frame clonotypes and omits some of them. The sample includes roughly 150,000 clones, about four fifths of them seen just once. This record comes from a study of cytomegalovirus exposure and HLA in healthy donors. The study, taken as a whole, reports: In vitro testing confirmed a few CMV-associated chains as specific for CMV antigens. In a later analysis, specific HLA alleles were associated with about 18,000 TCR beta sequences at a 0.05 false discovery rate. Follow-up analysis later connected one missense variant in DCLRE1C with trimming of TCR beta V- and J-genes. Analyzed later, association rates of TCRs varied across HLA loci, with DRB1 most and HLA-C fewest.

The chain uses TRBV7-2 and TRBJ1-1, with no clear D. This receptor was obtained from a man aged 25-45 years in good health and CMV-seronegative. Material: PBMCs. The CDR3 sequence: CASSLEGSTEAFF. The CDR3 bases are TGTGCCAGCAGTCTGGAAGGGAGCACTGAAGCTTTCTTT.